Shown below are 30 T cell receptor beta chains from a single sample sequenced in a study of beta chain features in type 1 diabetes. The study reverse transcribed the entire isolated RNA, so it sequenced expressed TCRB transcripts. Clones were sequenced by immunoSEQ multiplex PCR, and TCRdb holds only the in-frame ones, with some missing. The sample consists of about half a million clones, 30% of them appearing once. The sequencing input was naive CD4+ T cells from blood. These receptors all come from a man between 18 and 29 years old in good health.

This clone has more than one count but fewer than ten. The identical CDR3 is also encoded by other nucleotide sequences in the sample. The chain employs TRBV20-1 and TRBJ2-7, with 7 positions matching TRBD1. The germline CDR1 and CDR2 sequences are DFQATT and SNEGSKA (reference sequence). The CDR3 totals 11 residues. Losses at the gene ends were 0 bases for V and 7 bases for J; bases not matched to a gene: 0. CDR3: CSARDRGEQYF. In DNA form, the CDR3 reads TGCAGTGCTAGAGACAGGGGGGAGCAGTACTTC.

CDR3 sequence (DNA): TGCGCCAGCAGCCAGAATTTGGTACCTGGCGCAGATACGCAGTATTTT. Translating it yields CASSQNLVPGADTQYF. The J gene is TRBJ2-3, the V gene TRBV4-1; D ambiguous. Germline CDR1 reads MGHRA; CDR2 reads YSYEKL. V was cut by 3 bases and J by 4 bases, with 17 bases left in between. The CDR3 has 16 amino acids.

The V and J genes are TRBV30 and TRBJ2-6; tentatively, D is TRBD1 (6 bases). Germline V lookup: CDR1 GTSNPN, CDR2 SVGIG (reference sequence). V lost 5 bases to trimming and J lost 0 bases, with 17 bases between them. The CDR3 length is 17 residues. CDR3 DNA: TGTGCCTGGGAGAGACAGGTTGGCCTCTCTGGGGCCAACGTCCTGACTTTC. It is translated as CAWERQVGLSGANVLTF.

This clone came up a few times. The rearrangement uses TRBV7-3 and TRBJ2-2; a possible D gene is TRBD1 (6 bases). Trimming removed 5 bases at V and 5 bases at J, with 18 bases between. This CDR3 region has 16 residues. CDR1 is SGHTA, CDR2 FQGTGA, per germline. The CDR3 DNA follows: TGTGCCAGCAGCGCGCCCCCGGGACATGGGACCGGGGAGCTGTTTTTT. This translates into CASSAPPGHGTGELFF.

This clone was counted a few times. The genes are TRBV30 and TRBJ2-7, with 7 bases aligning to TRBD1. Germline V CDR1 and CDR2: GTSNPN, SVGIG (reference sequence). The ends lost 5 bases at V and 4 bases at J; junction bases unmatched: 5. This CDR3 is built from 12 residues. CDR3 sequence (DNA): TGTGCCTGGGAAAAGGACAGGTACGAGCAGTACTTC. Translated, it gives CAWEKDRYEQYF.

The J gene is TRBJ2-5, the V gene TRBV30, with a possible D match to TRBD1 (6 bases). The J call is uncertain, as TRBJ2-7 better fits the DNA end. Germline CDR1 is GTSNPN and CDR2 is SVGIG (reference sequence). This CDR3 has 13 residues. This CDR3 is CAWSGTVRDEQYF. The CDR3 bases are TGTGCCTGGAGTGGGACAGTTCGGGACGAGCAGTACTTC.

CDR3 protein: CAWMGQGYGYTF. CDR3 in DNA: TGTGCCTGGATGGGACAAGGGTATGGCTACACCTTC. The chain employs TRBV30 and TRBJ1-2; D is perhaps TRBD1 (6 bases). V shed 4 bases and J shed 5 bases, with 11 bases lying between them. This CDR3 spans 12 amino acids. Germline CDR1 reads GTSNPN; CDR2 reads SVGIG (reference sequence).

The V call is TRBV15, the J call TRBJ1-5; no clear D. The CDR3 is 15 residues long. The germline gives CDR1 LNHNV, CDR2 YYDKDF (reference sequence). With 3 bases removed from V and 4 bases from J, the gap between germline ends came to 13 bases. CDR3: CATSSVRGRNQPQHF. In DNA, the CDR3 is TGTGCCACCAGCAGCGTCCGAGGGAGGAATCAGCCCCAGCATTTT.

This clone showed up just a few times. This chain links TRBV2 with TRBJ2-1; 8 nucleotides align to TRBD2. The CDR3 runs to 12 residues. CDR1 and CDR2 from the germline V gene are SNHLY and FYNNEI. Trimming at V came to 10 bases and at J to 6 bases, leaving 5 bases not matched to a gene. The CDR3 loop reads CAILAGLNEQFF. The CDR3 DNA is TGTGCCATTTTAGCGGGGCTCAATGAGCAGTTCTTC.

In the case of this clone: This sample includes further DNA sequences coding for the same CDR3. The chain carries TRBV19 and TRBJ2-5; no clear D. The CDR3 consists of 11 residues. Germline V lookup: CDR1 LNHDA, CDR2 SQIVND (reference sequence). Trimming stripped 0 bases from V and 4 bases from J, with 0 bases between. The CDR3 sequence is CASSIEETQYF. The CDR3 DNA follows: TGTGCCAGTAGTATAGAAGAGACCCAGTACTTC.

CDR3 in DNA: TGTGCCAGCAGCGAGCGTATAGATACGCAGTATTTT. Amino acid sequence: CASSERIDTQYF. The chain is built from TRBV9 and TRBJ2-3; D is uncertain. The CDR3 length is 12 residues. The V and J ends lost 3 bases and 5 bases respectively, with 7 bases between them. Germline V gene lookup returns CDR1 SGDLS and CDR2 YYNGEE.

In this sample, this clone turned up a few times. Distinct nucleotide sequences in the sample also encode this CDR3. The J gene is TRBJ1-5, the V gene TRBV30, with 8 nucleotides matching TRBD1. The CDR3 length is 14 residues. J gave up 4 bases and V 1 base, and 3 bases lay outside the gene matches. The germline gives CDR1 GTSNPN, CDR2 SVGIG (reference sequence). The chain's CDR3 is CAWSADRGNQPQHF. The DNA for the CDR3 is TGTGCCTGGAGTGCCGACAGGGGTAATCAGCCCCAGCATTTT.

There are a few counts of this clone. Here the CDR3 reads CASSSEVGLSDIQYF. The CDR3 nucleotides read TGCGCCAGCAGCTCCGAAGTGGGATTATCAGACATTCAGTACTTC. This sequence joins TRBV5-1 and TRBJ2-4; D remains ambiguous. The CDR3 contains 15 residues. Per the germline V gene, CDR1 is SGHRS and CDR2 is YFSETQ. The germline V and J ends were trimmed by 3 bases and 8 bases, with 18 bases remaining between them.

V gene TRBV30 combines with J gene TRBJ1-5, with a possible D match to TRBD1 (5 bases). V lost 2 bases, J lost 5 bases, and 13 bases lay in between. The CDR3 runs 14 residues. Germline V gene data show CDR1 as GTSNPN and CDR2 as SVGIG (reference sequence). The CDR3 DNA reads as TGTGCCTGGAGTAGGAGGGGAATCGATCAGCCCCAGCATTTT. Protein sequence: CAWSRRGIDQPQHF. The full variable domain, its missing parts supplied by reference TRBV30 and TRBJ1-5, is SQTIHQWPATLVQPVGSPLSLECTVEGTSNPNLYWYRQAAGRGLQLLFYSVGIGQISSEVPQNLSASRPQDRQFILSSKKLLLSDSGFYLCAWSRRGIDQPQHFGDGTRLSIL.

The chain carries TRBV29-1 and TRBJ1-5; D perhaps matches TRBD1 (6 bases). V shed 6 bases and J shed 0 bases, with 12 bases lying between them. The CDR3 contains 14 residues. The V gene's germline CDR1 is SQVTM and CDR2 ANQGSEA. Here the CDR3 reads CSVADRNSNQPQHF. CDR3 nucleotide sequence: TGCAGCGTCGCCGACAGGAATAGCAATCAGCCCCAGCATTTT. The full variable domain, its missing parts supplied by reference TRBV29-1 and TRBJ1-5, is SAVISQKPSRDICQRGTSLTIQCQVDSQVTMMFWYRQQPGQSLTLIATANQGSEATYESGFVIDKFPISRPNLTFSTLTVSNMSPEDSSIYLCSVADRNSNQPQHFGDGTRLSIL.

V and J are TRBV7-9 and TRBJ1-3, with unresolved D. This CDR3 is built from 14 residues. Trimming removed 4 bases at V and 2 bases at J, with 9 bases between. Germline values: CDR1 SEHNR, CDR2 FQNEAQ (reference sequence). The CDR3 DNA follows: TGTGCCAGCAGCTATGACCTACCTGGAAACACCATATATTTT. Its translation is CASSYDLPGNTIYF.

The V gene is TRBV7-2, the J gene TRBJ2-3; D possibly matches TRBD1 or TRBD2 (5 bases each). In germline, CDR1 is SGHTA, CDR2 FQGNSA. This CDR3 contains 15 residues. Trimming took off 3 bases at V and 4 bases at J, with 14 bases between the two ends. The CDR3 bases are TGTGCCAGCAGCTTTTCGAGGGGAAGCGCAGATACGCAGTATTTT. Protein sequence: CASSFSRGSADTQYF. The full variable domain, with the rest looked up from reference TRBV7-2 and TRBJ2-3, is GAGVSQSPSNKVTEKGKDVELRCDPISGHTALYWYRQSLGQGLEFLIYFQGNSAPDKSGLPSDRFSAERTGGSVSTLTIQRTQQEDSAVYLCASSFSRGSADTQYFGPGTRLTVL.

V usage is TRBV30 and J usage is TRBJ2-7, with D unclear. V was clipped by 0 bases and J by 3 bases, with 6 bases between them. The CDR3 is 12 residues long. The germline V gene has CDR1 GTSNPN and CDR2 SVGIG (reference sequence). The DNA of the CDR3 is TGTGCCTGGAGTGTACTCTTCTACGAGCAGTACTTC. This gives the protein CAWSVLFYEQYF.

This clone turned up a few times. This chain uses TRBV7-4 with TRBJ2-1; 9 nucleotides agree with TRBD1. CDR1 is SGHVT, CDR2 SQSDAQ, per germline. The CDR3 has 16 amino acids. Losses at the gene ends were 6 bases for V and 3 bases for J; bases not matched to a gene: 9. The CDR3 sequence: CASRSVAGQGYNEQFF. CDR3 coding DNA: TGTGCCAGCAGATCCGTGGCGGGACAGGGCTACAATGAGCAGTTCTTC.

The V call is TRBV25-1, the J call TRBJ1-5; D is unclear. V gave up 1 base and J gave up 4 bases, with 8 bases separating them. Germline loops: CDR1 MGHDK, CDR2 SYGVNS. The CDR3 extends over 14 amino acids. DNA for the CDR3: TGTGCCAGCAGTGAATCATGGGAGAATCAGCCCCAGCATTTT. Amino acid sequence: CASSESWENQPQHF.

This clone has only a few counts. The CDR3 nucleotides read TGTGCCAGCAGCTTAGGGACATCCCTTACCTACGAGCAGTACTTC. Its protein is CASSLGTSLTYEQYF. The V and J genes are TRBV7-9 and TRBJ2-7; maybe TRBD1 (5 bases). The length of the CDR3 is 15 residues. Trimming cost V 1 base and J 2 bases, with 12 bases left between them. Germline V lookup: CDR1 SEHNR, CDR2 FQNEAQ (reference sequence).

This clone occurred a few times. The chain uses TRBV9 and TRBJ2-7; tentatively, D is TRBD1 (5 bases). The CDR3 covers 12 residues. Trimming shortened V by 4 bases and J by 3 bases, and 8 bases separated the two germline ends. Per germline, CDR1 SGDLS and CDR2 YYNGEE. The CDR3 coding sequence is TGTGCCAGCAGCAGAGACAGCTACGAGCAGTACTTC. This gives the protein CASSRDSYEQYF. Complete variable domain (other parts from reference TRBV9 and TRBJ2-7): DSGVTQTPKHLITATGQRVTLRCSPRSGDLSVYWYQQSLDQGLQFLIQYYNGEERAKGNILERFSAQQFPDLHSELNLSSLELGDSALYFCASSRDSYEQYFGPGTRLTVT.

The chain uses TRBV5-1 and TRBJ2-7; a possible D gene is TRBD2 (5 bases). Germline CDR1 SGHRS, CDR2 YFSETQ. There are 14 residues in the CDR3. Trimming shortened V by 5 bases and J by 6 bases, and 18 bases separated the two germline ends. The CDR3 region has the DNA TGCGCCAGCAGTCGTGACTATACCACCGGCGAGCAGTACTTC. It yields the protein CASSRDYTTGEQYF. The complete variable domain, with remaining parts taken from reference TRBV5-1 and TRBJ2-7, reads KAGVTQTPRYLIKTRGQQVTLSCSPISGHRSVSWYQQTPGQGLQFLFEYFSETQRNKGNFPGRFSGRQFSNSRSEMNVSTLELGDSALYLCASSRDYTTGEQYFGPGTRLTVT.

The J gene is TRBJ2-1, the V gene TRBV30; D might be TRBD2 (6 bases). Looked up from germline, CDR1 is GTSNPN and CDR2 is SVGIG (reference sequence). The CDR3 covers 13 residues. V dropped 2 bases and J dropped 3 bases, with 8 bases sitting between them. CDR3 protein: CAWSREYYNEQFF. In DNA form, the CDR3 reads TGTGCCTGGAGTCGGGAGTACTACAATGAGCAGTTCTTC. The entire variable domain, with the rest obtained from reference TRBV30 and TRBJ2-1, is as follows: SQTIHQWPATLVQPVGSPLSLECTVEGTSNPNLYWYRQAAGRGLQLLFYSVGIGQISSEVPQNLSASRPQDRQFILSSKKLLLSDSGFYLCAWSREYYNEQFFGPGTRLTVL.

The rearrangement links TRBV12-5 to TRBJ2-5; D is unclear. The ends were cut back, 4 bases at V and 4 bases at J, with 4 bases in the middle. CDR3 size: 11 residues. Germline V gene data show CDR1 as LGHNT and CDR2 as FRNRAP. The CDR3 protein is CASGWAETQYF. The DNA for the CDR3 is TGTGCTAGTGGTTGGGCAGAGACCCAGTACTTC.

There are a few counts of this clone. The chain is built from TRBV18 and TRBJ2-7, with D possibly being TRBD1 or TRBD2 (5 bases each). Germline-derived CDR1 and CDR2 are KGHSH and LQKENI. Trimming took 0 bases from V and 4 from J, leaving 13 bases between them. The CDR3 extends over 15 amino acids. The CDR3 loop is CASSPPRGVGYEQYF. Here the CDR3 DNA reads TGTGCCAGCTCACCACCCCGAGGGGTAGGTTACGAGCAGTACTTC.

There are a few counts of this clone. The chain is built from TRBV7-9 and TRBJ2-1, with 9 bases identical to TRBD2. Germline V gene sequence: CDR1 SEHNR, CDR2 FQNEAQ (reference sequence). V lost 4 bases, J lost 3 bases, and 4 bases stayed unmatched. The CDR3 loop spans 15 amino acids. Here the CDR3 reads CASSSSGRLYNEQFF. CDR3 bases: TGTGCCAGCAGCTCAAGCGGGAGGCTCTACAATGAGCAGTTCTTC.

The chain uses TRBV7-9 and TRBJ2-7, with TRBD2 matching 13 bases. V lost 5 bases to trimming and J lost 5 bases; unmatched junction nucleotides: 3. Germline assignment: CDR1 SEHNR and CDR2 FQNEAQ (reference sequence). The CDR3 spans 14 residues. CDR3 in DNA: TGTGCCAGCAGCCCAACTAGCGGGAGGGACGAGCAGTACTTC. This translates into CASSPTSGRDEQYF.

V is TRBV25-1 and J is TRBJ2-1, with 10 bases lining up with TRBD1. Germline CDR1 is MGHDK and CDR2 is SYGVNS. J gave up 6 bases and V 6 bases, and 5 bases lay outside the gene matches. The CDR3 spans 14 residues. Here the CDR3 DNA reads TGTGCCAGCAGGAAGGGACAGGGGAGCAATGAGCAGTTCTTC. Translating it yields CASRKGQGSNEQFF.

The J gene is TRBJ2-5, the V gene TRBV10-2; D is undetermined. V was shortened by 6 bases and J by 0 bases, with 8 bases between the two germline ends. The CDR3 covers 13 residues. In germline, CDR1 is WSHSY, CDR2 SAAADI. The DNA for the CDR3 is TGCGCCAGCAGGAGACGGAACCAAGAGACCCAGTACTTC. Translation: CASRRRNQETQYF.